Given below is one T cell receptor beta chain in context. The sample has other DNA sequences that encode this CDR3 too. Expressed TCRB transcripts were sequenced because the entire RNA isolate underwent reverse transcription. Using immunoSEQ multiplex PCR, the repertoire was profiled, and TCRdb retains in-frame clones only, with some absent. The data hold a few hundred thousand clones, with approximately 10% observed a single time. Unmatched junction bases numbered 6, after V lost 1 base and J lost 3 bases. This CDR3 comprises 16 residues. In germline, CDR1 is SEHNR, CDR2 FQNEAQ (reference sequence). This record belongs to a study of beta chain features in type 1 diabetes. Study information: Patients did not differ from healthy donors in age, gender or cell yield.

Sequences were obtained from central memory CD4+ T cells from blood. V and J are TRBV7-9 and TRBJ2-3; 8 nucleotides agree with TRBD2. The source of this sequence is a man between 18 and 35 years old in good health. CDR3 coding DNA: TGTGCCAGCAGCTTAGGCTCCAGCGGGAGTACAGATACGCAGTATTTT. Translated: CASSLGSSGSTDTQYF.